Following are 24 T cell receptor beta chains from one sample sequenced in a study of post-analysis software for immune sequencing data. Whole-study findings and limits: There were a handful of TRBV segments more frequent in patients than controls, and TRBV5-6, TRBV5-1 and TRBV20-1 were among them.

Carried by the TCR beta cDNA libraries were unique molecular identifiers. TCRdb fed the PCR reads into MiXCR, producing one record per CDR3 protein. In the table there are under 900,000 distinct CDR3 sequences, under 70% of which are singletons. For these receptors, no antigen is known. What was sequenced was blood. These receptors were obtained from a girl aged 5 to 17 with multiple sclerosis.

The chain links TRBV20-1 to TRBJ2-4, with 9 positions matching TRBD2. The CDR3 consists of 14 residues. J lost 8 bases, V lost 2 bases, and 7 bases had no gene match. Germline assignment: CDR1 DFQATT and CDR2 SNEGSKA (reference sequence). CDR3 in amino acids: CSARNAGGLDIQYF. CDR3 nucleotides: TGCAGTGCTAGAAATGCGGGAGGGCTTGACATTCAGTACTTC.

This chain joins TRBV20-1 and TRBJ2-7, with D perhaps TRBD1 (5 bases). This CDR3 spans 14 amino acids. Trimming stripped 1 base from V and 2 bases from J, with 12 bases between. Per the germline V gene, CDR1 is DFQATT and CDR2 is SNEGSKA (reference sequence). The DNA of the CDR3 is TGCAGTGCTAGAGTAGTTGGGGCGGCCTACGAGCAGTACTTC. It translates to CSARVVGAAYEQYF.

This clonotype was seen only a few times. This chain links TRBV29-1 with TRBJ2-4, with 10 bases matching TRBD2. The DNA end is a closer match to TRBJ2-5, so the J assignment may be wrong. CDR3 length: 15 amino acids. Germline V gene data show CDR1 as SQVTM and CDR2 as ANQGSEA. The CDR3 here is CSVEGSSGGGETQYF. The CDR3 bases are TGCAGCGTTGAAGGGTCTAGCGGGGGCGGGGAGACCCAGTACTTC.

This chain links TRBV5-5 with TRBJ2-7; D unclear. The V end was cut by 6 bases, the J end by 2 bases, with 9 bases between. In germline, CDR1 is SGHKS, CDR2 YYEKEE (reference sequence). The CDR3 sequence is 12 residues long. In nucleotides, the CDR3 is TGTGCCAGCACACCGACCCCCTACGAGCAGTACTTC. Translated, it gives CASTPTPYEQYF. The full variable domain, completed using reference TRBV5-5 and TRBJ2-7, is DAGVTQSPTHLIKTRGQQVTLRCSPISGHKSVSWYQQVLGQGPQFIFQYYEKEERGRGNFPDRFSARQFPNYSSELNVNALLLGDSALYLCASTPTPYEQYFGPGTRLTVT.

This sequence joins TRBV30 and TRBJ2-1, with 10 bases aligning to TRBD2. From germline, CDR1 is GTSNPN and CDR2 SVGIG (reference sequence). Trimming at V came to 1 base and at J to 5 bases, leaving 2 bases not matched to a gene. The CDR3 length is 14 residues. The CDR3, as DNA: TGTGCCTGGAGTGCTGGACTAGCGGACAATGAGCAGTTCTTC. Its protein product is CAWSAGLADNEQFF.

The rearrangement uses TRBV5-1 and TRBJ2-7; D perhaps matches TRBD1 (5 bases). The germline V gene has CDR1 SGHRS and CDR2 YFSETQ. Trimming pared 1 base from V and 3 bases from J, leaving 11 bases between. The CDR3 extends over 14 amino acids. CDR3 residues: CASSLLQGFYEQYF. CDR3 nucleotide sequence: TGCGCCAGCAGCTTGTTGCAGGGATTCTACGAGCAGTACTTC.

This clonotype has more than one count but fewer than ten. The genes are TRBV12-3 or TRBV12-4 and TRBJ2-1; tentatively, D is TRBD1 (6 bases). Trimming left V 4 bases short and J 4 bases short, with 11 bases between. The CDR3 sequence is 14 residues long. This CDR3 reads CASSSSGVYNEQFF. The CDR3 bases are TGTGCCAGCAGTTCCTCAGGGGTTTACAATGAGCAGTTCTTC.

The CDR3 coding sequence is TGTGCCAGCAGCTCACGGGACCGGATTAACTATGGCTACACCTTC. Its translation is CASSSRDRINYGYTF. J is TRBJ1-2 and V is TRBV5-5, with a possible D match to TRBD1 (5 bases). Germline V gene data show CDR1 as SGHKS and CDR2 as YYEKEE (reference sequence). V lost 3 bases to trimming and J lost 1 base, with 13 bases between them. CDR3 length: 15 residues.

The chain recombines TRBV7-8 with TRBJ2-1; D gene unclear. CDR1 SGHVS and CDR2 FQNEAQ come from the germline V gene. This CDR3 contains 16 residues. Trimming left V 6 bases short and J 0 bases short, with 15 bases between. The CDR3 loop reads CASRPVGQSSYNEQFF. In DNA form, the CDR3 reads TGTGCCAGCAGACCAGTAGGGCAGAGCTCCTACAATGAGCAGTTCTTC. The complete variable domain, with remaining parts taken from reference TRBV7-8 and TRBJ2-1, reads GAGVSQSPRYKVAKRGQDVALRCDPISGHVSLFWYQQALGQGPEFLTYFQNEAQLDKSGLPSDRFFAERPEGSVSTLKIQRTQQEDSAVYLCASRPVGQSSYNEQFFGPGTRLTVL.

This chain connects TRBV20-1 to TRBJ1-4; 11 nucleotides match TRBD1. V shed 6 bases and J 13 bases; nucleotides not matched to a gene: 10. The CDR3 runs 13 residues. The germline CDR1 and CDR2 sequences are DFQATT and SNEGSKA (reference sequence). The CDR3 nucleotides are TGCAGTGCCAGGACAGGGGGCATGGTCGGACTGTTTTTT. This gives the protein CSARTGGMVGLFF.

The gene calls are TRBV29-1 and TRBJ2-7, with 8 bases that match TRBD1. This CDR3 comprises 13 residues. Germline CDR1 and CDR2: SQVTM and ANQGSEA. J lost 7 bases, V lost 6 bases, and 11 bases had no gene match. CDR3 amino acids: CSVEDRASGEQYF. In DNA form, the CDR3 reads TGCAGCGTCGAGGACAGGGCGTCGGGAGAGCAGTACTTC.

The chain is built from TRBV18 and TRBJ2-1; TRBD1 might be the D (5 bases). Germline V lookup: CDR1 KGHSH, CDR2 LQKENI. The CDR3 length is 12 residues. The germline V and J ends were trimmed by 3 bases and 10 bases, with 10 bases remaining between them. The DNA of the CDR3 is TGTGCCAGCTCACCCGGACACCCCGAGCAGTTCTTC. This gives the protein CASSPGHPEQFF.

This clonotype was counted between two and nine times. The chain joins TRBV29-1 to TRBJ1-2; TRBD1 might be the D (5 bases). Germline CDR1 SQVTM, CDR2 ANQGSEA. The CDR3 totals 14 residues. Trimming removed 7 bases at V and 2 bases at J, with 17 bases between. CDR3 sequence reads: CSAGNQGGNYGYTF. The CDR3 DNA sequence: TGCAGCGCTGGGAATCAGGGAGGGAACTATGGCTACACCTTC. The complete variable domain, with remaining parts taken from reference TRBV29-1 and TRBJ1-2, reads SAVISQKPSRDICQRGTSLTIQCQVDSQVTMMFWYRQQPGQSLTLIATANQGSEATYESGFVIDKFPISRPNLTFSTLTVSNMSPEDSSIYLCSAGNQGGNYGYTFGSGTRLTVV.

This clonotype has more than one count but fewer than ten. This rearrangement joins TRBV29-1 to TRBJ2-3, with 13 bases that match TRBD2. This CDR3 comprises 17 residues. Per germline, CDR1 SQVTM and CDR2 ANQGSEA. The V and J ends lost 4 bases and 1 base, in that order; junction bases with no gene match: 8. This chain's CDR3 is CSVVKLAGGPRTDTQYF. CDR3 bases: TGCAGCGTTGTAAAACTAGCGGGAGGGCCCCGCACAGATACGCAGTATTTT.

The chain combines TRBV2 with TRBJ2-5; TRBD1 aligns across 11 bases. The CDR3 totals 17 residues. The V gene's germline CDR1 is SNHLY and CDR2 FYNNEI. The J segment lost 2 bases and the V segment lost 6 bases, leaving 11 bases of the junction unmatched. The CDR3 loop reads CASSIPGTGGRQETQYF. CDR3 DNA sequence: TGTGCCAGCAGCATTCCTGGGACAGGGGGTAGGCAAGAGACCCAGTACTTC.

The rearrangement joins TRBV29-1 to TRBJ1-2, with D perhaps matching TRBD1 (5 bases). The CDR3 has 14 amino acids. V dropped 4 bases and J dropped 4 bases, with 16 bases sitting between them. Germline loops: CDR1 SQVTM, CDR2 ANQGSEA. CDR3: CSVGVSGTSYGYTF. CDR3 nucleotides: TGCAGCGTTGGGGTGTCCGGGACCAGCTATGGCTACACCTTC.

V is TRBV5-1 and J is TRBJ2-7; 9 bases agree with TRBD2. Germline V gives CDR1 SGHRS, CDR2 YFSETQ. V lost 0 bases, J lost 3 bases, and 4 bases stayed unmatched. The CDR3 totals 15 residues. The CDR3, as DNA: TGCGCCAGCAGCTTGGACCCTAGCGGGGTCTACGAGCAGTACTTC. Translating gives CASSLDPSGVYEQYF.

The chain couples TRBV6-6 to TRBJ2-3; D might be TRBD1 or TRBD2, each matching 5 bases. Per the germline V gene, CDR1 is MNHNY and CDR2 is SVGAGI (reference sequence). The CDR3 extends over 12 amino acids. Trimming left V 7 bases short and J 2 bases short, with 7 bases between. The CDR3 DNA reads TGTGCCAGCACCGGGACCACAGATACGCAGTATTTT. Translation: CASTGTTDTQYF.

This clonotype has more than one count but fewer than ten. The V call is TRBV12-3 or TRBV12-4, the J call TRBJ2-1, with D possibly being TRBD2 (5 bases). This CDR3 contains 12 residues. Deletions cut 4 bases from V and 10 bases from J, with 11 bases between. CDR3 in DNA: TGTGCCAGCAGTTACGGGGATGGCGAGCAGTTCTTC. Translating it yields CASSYGDGEQFF.

The J gene is TRBJ2-1, the V gene TRBV12-3 or TRBV12-4, with 12 bases fitting TRBD2. V was clipped by 4 bases and J by 5 bases; unmatched bases: 3. The CDR3 has 15 amino acids. CDR3 loop: CASSYLAGGNNEQFF. DNA for the CDR3: TGTGCCAGCAGTTACCTAGCGGGAGGGAACAATGAGCAGTTCTTC.

The chain combines TRBV4-1 with TRBJ1-2; a weak D match, TRBD1 (6 bases). The CDR3 covers 15 residues. The ends were cut back, 0 bases at V and 3 bases at J, with 11 bases in the middle. Germline V gene lookup returns CDR1 MGHRA and CDR2 YSYEKL. The CDR3 DNA is TGCGCCAGCAGCCAAGATTTTACAGGGTACTATGGCTACACCTTC. This sequence encodes CASSQDFTGYYGYTF.

This clonotype was observed a handful of times. J is TRBJ2-6 and V is TRBV12-3 or TRBV12-4, with D possibly being TRBD2 (5 bases). Trimming shortened V by 7 bases and J by 0 bases, and 10 bases separated the two germline ends. This CDR3 spans 15 amino acids. The CDR3 here is CASNDAGSGANVLTF. CDR3 bases: TGTGCCAGCAACGACGCGGGCTCTGGGGCCAACGTCCTGACTTTC.

V usage is TRBV20-1 and J usage is TRBJ2-5; D gene uncertain. Germline CDR1 and CDR2: DFQATT and SNEGSKA (reference sequence). The CDR3 consists of 17 residues. V lost 4 bases, J lost 1 base, and 22 bases lay in between. The CDR3 reads CSAITTLGSPGQETQYF. The CDR3 coding sequence is TGCAGTGCTATTACGACCTTGGGGTCTCCAGGCCAAGAGACCCAGTACTTC.

This clonotype was seen a handful of times. The V gene is TRBV20-1, the J gene TRBJ2-5; 7 bases align to TRBD2. The CDR3 sequence is 16 residues long. V trimming: 1 base; J trimming: 0 bases; junction bases outside the gene matches: 8. Germline V gives CDR1 DFQATT, CDR2 SNEGSKA (reference sequence). CDR3 nucleotides: TGCAGTGCTAGAGGGGCCAGCGGGGCCAACCAAGAGACCCAGTACTTC. Translated: CSARGASGANQETQYF.